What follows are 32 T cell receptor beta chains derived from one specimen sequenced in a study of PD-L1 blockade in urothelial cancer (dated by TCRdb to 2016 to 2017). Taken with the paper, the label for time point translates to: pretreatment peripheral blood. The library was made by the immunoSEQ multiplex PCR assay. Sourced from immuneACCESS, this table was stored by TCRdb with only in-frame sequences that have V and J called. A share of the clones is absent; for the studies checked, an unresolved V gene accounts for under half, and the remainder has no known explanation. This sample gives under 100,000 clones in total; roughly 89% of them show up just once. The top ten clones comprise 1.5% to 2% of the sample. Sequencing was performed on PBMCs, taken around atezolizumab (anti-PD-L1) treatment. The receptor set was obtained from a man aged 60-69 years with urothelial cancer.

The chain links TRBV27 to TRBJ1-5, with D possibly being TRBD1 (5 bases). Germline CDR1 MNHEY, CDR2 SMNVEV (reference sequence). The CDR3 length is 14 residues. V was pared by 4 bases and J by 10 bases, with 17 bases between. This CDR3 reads CASSWGGGRGPQHF. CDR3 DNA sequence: TGTGCCAGCAGTTGGGGCGGGGGAAGGGGCCCCCAGCATTTT.

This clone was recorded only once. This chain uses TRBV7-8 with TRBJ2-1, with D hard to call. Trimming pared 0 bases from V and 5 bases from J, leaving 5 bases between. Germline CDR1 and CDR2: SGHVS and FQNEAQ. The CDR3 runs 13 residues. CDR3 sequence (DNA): TGTGCCAGCAGCTTAGCGATAGACAATGAGCAGTTCTTC. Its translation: CASSLAIDNEQFF.

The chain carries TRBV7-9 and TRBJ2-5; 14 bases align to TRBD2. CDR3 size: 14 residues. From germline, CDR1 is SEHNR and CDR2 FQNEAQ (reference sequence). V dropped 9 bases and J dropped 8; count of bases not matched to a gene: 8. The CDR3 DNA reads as TGTGCCAGTGAAGAGGGACTAGCGGGAGAAACCCAGTACTTC. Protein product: CASEEGLAGETQYF.

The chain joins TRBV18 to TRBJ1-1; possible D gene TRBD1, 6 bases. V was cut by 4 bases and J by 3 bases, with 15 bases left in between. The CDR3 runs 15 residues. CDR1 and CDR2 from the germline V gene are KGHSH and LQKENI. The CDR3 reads CASSRIQGTDTEAFF. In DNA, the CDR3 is TGTGCCAGCTCACGAATACAGGGAACGGACACTGAAGCTTTCTTT.

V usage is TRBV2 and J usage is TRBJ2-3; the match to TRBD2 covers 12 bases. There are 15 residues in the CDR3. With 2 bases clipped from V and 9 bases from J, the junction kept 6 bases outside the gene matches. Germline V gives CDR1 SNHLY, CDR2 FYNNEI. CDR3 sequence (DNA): TGTGCCAGCAGTGAAAGGACTAGCGGGGTCTTCACGCAGTATTTT. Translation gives CASSERTSGVFTQYF.

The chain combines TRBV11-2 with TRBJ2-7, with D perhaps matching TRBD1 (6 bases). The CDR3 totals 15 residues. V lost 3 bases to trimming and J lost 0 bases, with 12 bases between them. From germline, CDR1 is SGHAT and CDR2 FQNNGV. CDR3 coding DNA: TGTGCCAGCAGCTTTCATCAGGGGACCTCCTACGAGCAGTACTTC. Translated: CASSFHQGTSYEQYF.

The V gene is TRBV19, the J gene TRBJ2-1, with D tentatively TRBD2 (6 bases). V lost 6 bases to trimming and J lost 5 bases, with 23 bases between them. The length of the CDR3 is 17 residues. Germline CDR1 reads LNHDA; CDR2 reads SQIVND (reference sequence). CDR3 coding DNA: TGTGCCAGTAGCCGTGGACTTTCTGGAGGGGCCCACAATGAGCAGTTCTTC. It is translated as CASSRGLSGGAHNEQFF.

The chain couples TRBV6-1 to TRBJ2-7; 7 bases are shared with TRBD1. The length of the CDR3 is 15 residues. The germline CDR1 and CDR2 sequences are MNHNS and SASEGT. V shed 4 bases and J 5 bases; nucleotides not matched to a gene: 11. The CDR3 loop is CASSGAGGQVDEQYF. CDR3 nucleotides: TGTGCCAGCAGTGGCGCAGGGGGTCAGGTTGACGAGCAGTACTTC.

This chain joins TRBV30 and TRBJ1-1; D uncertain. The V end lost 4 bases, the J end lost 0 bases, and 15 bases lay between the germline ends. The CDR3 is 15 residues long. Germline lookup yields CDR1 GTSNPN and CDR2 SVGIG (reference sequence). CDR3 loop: CAWNRLAALNTEAFF. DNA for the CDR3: TGTGCCTGGAATCGTCTCGCGGCACTGAACACTGAAGCTTTCTTT. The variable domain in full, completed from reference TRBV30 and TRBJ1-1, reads SQTIHQWPATLVQPVGSPLSLECTVEGTSNPNLYWYRQAAGRGLQLLFYSVGIGQISSEVPQNLSASRPQDRQFILSSKKLLLSDSGFYLCAWNRLAALNTEAFFGQGTRLTVV.

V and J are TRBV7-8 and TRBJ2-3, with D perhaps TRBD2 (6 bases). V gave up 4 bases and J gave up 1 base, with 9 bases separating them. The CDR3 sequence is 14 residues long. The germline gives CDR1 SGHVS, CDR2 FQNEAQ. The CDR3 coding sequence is TGTGCCAGCAGCTATGGGACTGGCACAGATACGCAGTATTTT. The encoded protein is CASSYGTGTDTQYF.

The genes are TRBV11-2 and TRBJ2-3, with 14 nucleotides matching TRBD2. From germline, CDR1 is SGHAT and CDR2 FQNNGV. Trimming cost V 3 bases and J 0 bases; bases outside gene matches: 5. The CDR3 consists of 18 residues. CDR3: CASSLGLAGAASTDTQYF. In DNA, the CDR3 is TGTGCCAGCAGCTTGGGACTAGCGGGAGCGGCTAGCACAGATACGCAGTATTTT.

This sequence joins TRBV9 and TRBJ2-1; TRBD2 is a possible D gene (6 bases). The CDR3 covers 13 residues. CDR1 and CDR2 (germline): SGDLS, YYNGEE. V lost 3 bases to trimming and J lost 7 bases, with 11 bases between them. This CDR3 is CASSDLGTNEQFF. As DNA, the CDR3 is TGTGCCAGCAGCGATTTGGGGACTAATGAGCAGTTCTTC. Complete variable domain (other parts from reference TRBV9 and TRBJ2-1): DSGVTQTPKHLITATGQRVTLRCSPRSGDLSVYWYQQSLDQGLQFLIQYYNGEERAKGNILERFSAQQFPDLHSELNLSSLELGDSALYFCASSDLGTNEQFFGPGTRLTVL.

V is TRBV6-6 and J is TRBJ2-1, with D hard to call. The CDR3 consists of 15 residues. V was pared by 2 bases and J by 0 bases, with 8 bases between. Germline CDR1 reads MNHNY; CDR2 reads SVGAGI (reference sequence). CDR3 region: CASSYEASSYNEQFF. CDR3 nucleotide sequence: TGTGCCAGCAGTTACGAGGCTAGCTCCTACAATGAGCAGTTCTTC.

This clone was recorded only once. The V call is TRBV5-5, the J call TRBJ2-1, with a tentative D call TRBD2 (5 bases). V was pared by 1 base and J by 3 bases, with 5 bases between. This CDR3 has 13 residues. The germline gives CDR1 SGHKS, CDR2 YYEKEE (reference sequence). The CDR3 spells CASSLRGYNEQFF. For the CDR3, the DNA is TGTGCCAGCAGCTTGCGGGGCTACAATGAGCAGTTCTTC.

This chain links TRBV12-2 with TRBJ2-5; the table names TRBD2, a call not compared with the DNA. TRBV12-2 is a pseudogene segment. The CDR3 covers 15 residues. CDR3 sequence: CASRREGQLEETQYF. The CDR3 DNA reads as TGTGCAAGTCGCCGGGAGGGCCAGTTAGAGGAGACCCAGTACTTC.

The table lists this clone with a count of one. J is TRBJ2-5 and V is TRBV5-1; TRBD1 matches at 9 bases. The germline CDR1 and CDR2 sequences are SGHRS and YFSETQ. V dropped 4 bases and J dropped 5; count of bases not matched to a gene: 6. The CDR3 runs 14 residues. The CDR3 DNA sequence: TGCGCCAGCAGCGTCGGGACAGGGCAGGAGACCCAGTACTTC. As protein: CASSVGTGQETQYF.

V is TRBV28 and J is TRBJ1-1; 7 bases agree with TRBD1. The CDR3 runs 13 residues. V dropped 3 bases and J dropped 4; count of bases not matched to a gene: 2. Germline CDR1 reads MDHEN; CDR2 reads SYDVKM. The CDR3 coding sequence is TGTGCCAGCAGTTTGCCAGGGGGCACTGAAGCTTTCTTT. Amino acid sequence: CASSLPGGTEAFF.

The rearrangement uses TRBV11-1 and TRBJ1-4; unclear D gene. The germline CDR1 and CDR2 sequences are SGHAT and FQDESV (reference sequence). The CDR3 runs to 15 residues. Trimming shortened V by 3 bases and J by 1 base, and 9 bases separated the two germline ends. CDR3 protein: CASSFGSGTNEKLFF. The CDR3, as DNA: TGTGCCAGCAGCTTTGGGTCGGGAACTAATGAAAAACTGTTTTTT.

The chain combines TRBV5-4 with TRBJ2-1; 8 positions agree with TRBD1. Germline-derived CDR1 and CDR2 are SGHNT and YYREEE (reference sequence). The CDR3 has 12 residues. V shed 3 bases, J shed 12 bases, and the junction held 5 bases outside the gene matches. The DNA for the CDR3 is TGTGCCAGCAGCTACGACAGGGGAATGCAGTTCTTC. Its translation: CASSYDRGMQFF.

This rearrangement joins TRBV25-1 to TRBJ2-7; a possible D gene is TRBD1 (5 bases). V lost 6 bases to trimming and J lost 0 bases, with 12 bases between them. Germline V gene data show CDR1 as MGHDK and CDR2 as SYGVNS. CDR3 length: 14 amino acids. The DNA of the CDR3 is TGTGCCAGCAGGCAAGGGGAAGGCTCCTACGAGCAGTACTTC. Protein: CASRQGEGSYEQYF.

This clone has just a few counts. The CDR3 DNA follows: TGTGCCAGCAAGGGGCGAGGTCAGCCCCAGCATTTT. Translated: CASKGRGQPQHF. This chain links TRBV2 with TRBJ1-5; a weak D match, TRBD1 (5 bases). The ends were cut back, 7 bases at V and 6 bases at J, with 10 bases in the middle. The CDR3 runs to 12 residues. Germline V CDR1 and CDR2: SNHLY, FYNNEI.

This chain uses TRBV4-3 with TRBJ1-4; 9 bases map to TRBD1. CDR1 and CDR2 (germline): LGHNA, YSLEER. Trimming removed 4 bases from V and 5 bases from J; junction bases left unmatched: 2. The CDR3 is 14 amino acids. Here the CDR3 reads CASSPGTGNEKLFF. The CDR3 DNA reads TGCGCCAGCAGCCCTGGGACAGGGAATGAAAAACTGTTTTTT.

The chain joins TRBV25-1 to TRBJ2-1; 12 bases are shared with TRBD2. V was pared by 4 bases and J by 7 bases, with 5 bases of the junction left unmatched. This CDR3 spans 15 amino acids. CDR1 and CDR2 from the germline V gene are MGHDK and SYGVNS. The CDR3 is CASSALAGGENEQFF. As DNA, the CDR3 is TGTGCCAGCAGTGCTCTAGCGGGGGGGGAGAATGAGCAGTTCTTC.

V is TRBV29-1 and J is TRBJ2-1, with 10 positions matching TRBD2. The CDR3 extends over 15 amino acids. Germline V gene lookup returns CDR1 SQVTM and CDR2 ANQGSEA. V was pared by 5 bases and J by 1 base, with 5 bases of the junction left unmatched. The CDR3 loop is CSVSPSGGSYNEQFF. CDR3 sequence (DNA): TGCAGCGTTTCCCCTAGCGGGGGTTCCTACAATGAGCAGTTCTTC.

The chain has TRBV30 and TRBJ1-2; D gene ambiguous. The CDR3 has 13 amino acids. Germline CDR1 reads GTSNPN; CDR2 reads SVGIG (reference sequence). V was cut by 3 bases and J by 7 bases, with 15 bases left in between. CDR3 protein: CAWSPGSLGGYTF. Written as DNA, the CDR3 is TGTGCCTGGAGCCCGGGATCCCTAGGTGGCTACACCTTC.

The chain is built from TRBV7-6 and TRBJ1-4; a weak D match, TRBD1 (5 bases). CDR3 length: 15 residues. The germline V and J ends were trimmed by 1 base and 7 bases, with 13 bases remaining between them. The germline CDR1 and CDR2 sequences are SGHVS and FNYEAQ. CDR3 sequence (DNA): TGTGCCAGCAGCTTAGGGAGGGCAGGGATTGAAAAACTGTTTTTT. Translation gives CASSLGRAGIEKLFF. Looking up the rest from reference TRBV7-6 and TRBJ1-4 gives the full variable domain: GAGVSQSPRYKVTKRGQDVALRCDPISGHVSLYWYRQALGQGPEFLTYFNYEAQQDKSGLPNDRFSAERPEGSISTLTIQRTEQRDSAMYRCASSLGRAGIEKLFFGSGTQLSVL.

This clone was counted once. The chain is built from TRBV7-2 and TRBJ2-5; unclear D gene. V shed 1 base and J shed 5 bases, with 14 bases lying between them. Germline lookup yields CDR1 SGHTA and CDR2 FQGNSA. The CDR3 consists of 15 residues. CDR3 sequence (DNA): TGTGCCAGCAGCTTAGTCGTATACCCGGTGGAGACCCAGTACTTC. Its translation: CASSLVVYPVETQYF.

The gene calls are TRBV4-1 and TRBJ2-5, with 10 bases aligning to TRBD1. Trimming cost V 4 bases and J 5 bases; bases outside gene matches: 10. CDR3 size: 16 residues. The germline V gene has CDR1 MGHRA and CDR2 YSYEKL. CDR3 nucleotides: TGCGCCAGCAGCCGGACCAAGACAGGGGGCCTGGAGACCCAGTACTTC. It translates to CASSRTKTGGLETQYF.

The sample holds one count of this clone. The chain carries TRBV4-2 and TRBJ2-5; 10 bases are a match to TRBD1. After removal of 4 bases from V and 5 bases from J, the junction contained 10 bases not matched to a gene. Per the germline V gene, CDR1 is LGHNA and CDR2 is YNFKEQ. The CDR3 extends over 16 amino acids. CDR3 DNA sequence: TGTGCCAGCAGCCGGGGGGACGGGGACAGGGGTGAGACCCAGTACTTC. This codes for CASSRGDGDRGETQYF.

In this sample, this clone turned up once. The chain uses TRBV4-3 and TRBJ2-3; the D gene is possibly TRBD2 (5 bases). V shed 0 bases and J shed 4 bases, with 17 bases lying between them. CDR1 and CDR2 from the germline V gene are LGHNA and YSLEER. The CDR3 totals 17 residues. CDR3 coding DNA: TGCGCCAGCAGCCAAGAATTTACCCCCCGGGGATCAGATACGCAGTATTTT. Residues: CASSQEFTPRGSDTQYF.

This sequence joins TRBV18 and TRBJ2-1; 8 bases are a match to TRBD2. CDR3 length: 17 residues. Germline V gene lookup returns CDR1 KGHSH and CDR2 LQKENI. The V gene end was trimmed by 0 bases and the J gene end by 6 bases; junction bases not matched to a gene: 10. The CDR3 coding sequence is TGTGCCAGCTCACCACCGGTCGCGGGGGGAGGAGGCAATGAGCAGTTCTTC. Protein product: CASSPPVAGGGGNEQFF.

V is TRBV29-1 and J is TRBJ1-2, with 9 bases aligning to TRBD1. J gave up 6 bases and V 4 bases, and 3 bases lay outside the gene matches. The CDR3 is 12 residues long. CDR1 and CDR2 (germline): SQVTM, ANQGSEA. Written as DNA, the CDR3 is TGCAGCGTTGTAGGACAGGGGAATGGCTACACCTTC. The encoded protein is CSVVGQGNGYTF.